Described below is a single T cell receptor (beta chain) sequence and its context. The clone's antigen remains unknown. The record has no base qualities; no much larger clone is one base away. From the cysteine up to the phenylalanine, the CDR3 has a length of 11 residues. Only the CDR3 portion is preserved as DNA: 33 bases, with reading frame beginning at the first base. Via the germline V gene (reference sequence), CDR1 is GTSNPN and CDR2 SVGIG. Libraries were built with PCR. Sequencing instrument: Illumina HiSeq 2500. Molecular barcoding was employed in the preparation of TCR libraries, with unique molecular identifiers being used to normalize TCRbeta repertoire quantification. TCRdb took the public reads, trimmed them with fastp at Q25, ran MiXCR for clone calling and kept in-frame beta chains. Here each entry gathers all rows of one CDR3 protein and keeps the most common genes and DNA. Present in this sample are about 440,000 distinct CDR3 sequences, roughly 44% of which were seen just once. The ten largest clonotypes hold 25% to 30% of the sample.

The sample's treatment or condition, from its label and the paper: allogeneic hematopoietic cell transplantation with graft depleted of TCRalphabeta T cells and CD19 B cells. The children who served as transplant recipients had been given grafts of TCRalphabeta/CD19-depleted allogeneic hematopoietic cells. This entry comes from a study of T-cell reconstitution after alpha-beta-depleted transplantation in children (dated by TCRdb to about 2016). In the study overall: The study quantitatively tracked T-cell immune reconstitution after TCRalphabeta/CD19-depleted allogeneic hematopoietic cell transplantation in children using TCR repertoire profiling.

Results the study describes overall, beyond this receptor: About two months after transplant, the apparently early recovery of alphabetaT-cell counts reportedly depended on just several hundred clones that had expanded rapidly and came from non-depleted graft cells. In some patients, the high TCRbeta diversity seen at day 60 was put down to recipient T cells and intrathymic progenitors that had survived conditioning. Over subsequent months, a decline in hyperexpanded clone frequencies was noted, and after one year, T-cell counts and TCRbeta diversity were mostly ascribed to newly produced T cells.

The chain employs TRBV30 and TRBJ2-4, with TRBD1 perhaps the D gene, on 6 matching bases. The sequence was obtained from a girl aged 2 to 10 with aplastic anemia, due to receive a stem cell transplant. Source: PBMCs, taken before TCRalphabeta/CD19-depleted stem cell transplant. The DNA sequence reads TGTAAACAGGGTACCAAAAACATTCAGTACTTC. The translation is CKQGTKNIQYF.